This entry is about one T cell receptor beta chain. This sample is part of a study of blood T cell repertoires in COVID-19. Study-level background: T cells, B-cell-depleted T cells, or PBMCs provided the cDNA or gDNA that served as material.

Grouping used clinical history reported by participants in a survey and questionnaire. Profiled with immunoSEQ multiplex PCR; TCRdb holds only in-frame clones, not every one. Among 250,000 to 350,000 clones listed, 88% were seen once. V trimming: 0 bases; J trimming: 1 base; junction bases outside the gene matches: 4. There are 16 residues in the CDR3. Germline V gives CDR1 SGHKS, CDR2 YYEKEE (reference sequence). The chain has TRBV5-5 and TRBJ1-5, with TRBD1 matching over 7 bases. Sequencing was performed on PBMCs or T cells enriched from blood (not recorded which). This receptor was obtained from a woman aged 45 to 65 who had recovered from COVID-19. CDR3 sequence: CASSLGQGQSNQPQHF. The CDR3 DNA reads as TGTGCCAGCAGCTTGGGACAGGGTCAGAGCAATCAGCCCCAGCATTTT. Variable domain in full (rest from reference TRBV5-5 and TRBJ1-5): DAGVTQSPTHLIKTRGQQVTLRCSPISGHKSVSWYQQVLGQGPQFIFQYYEKEERGRGNFPDRFSARQFPNYSSELNVNALLLGDSALYLCASSLGQGQSNQPQHFGDGTRLSIL.